This TCR beta chain was sequenced during a study of identical twins. MiXCR was run by TCRdb on the 5' RACE reads, yielding one entry per CDR3 protein. Here the sample spans 400,000 to 500,000 distinct CDR3 sequences, approximately 17% being singletons. With V trimmed by 2 bases and J by 4 bases, 7 bases remained unmatched. CDR3 length: 15 amino acids. Per germline, CDR1 MNHEY and CDR2 SMNVEV (reference sequence). The table lists this clonotype with a count of one. The source is a man between 45 and 60 years old in good health. V is TRBV27 and J is TRBJ2-7; the match to TRBD2 covers 8 bases. The sample taken for sequencing was naive T cells sorted from blood. CDR3 nucleotides: TGTGCCAGCAGTTTAGTCGGGGGGGGCGTTTACGAGCAGTACTTC. The encoded protein is CASSLVGGGVYEQYF.